One and the same sample provided the 31 T cell receptor beta chains below, sequenced in a study of cytomegalovirus exposure and HLA in healthy donors. 13 Jbeta primers and 60 Vbeta primers were used for the PCR. Some clones are missing from TCRdb's copy, which holds only in-frame ones; the method was immunoSEQ multiplex PCR. The sample yields approximately 160,000 clones, roughly 78% seen once. The sample comprised PBMCs. These TCRs come from a woman between 45 and 65 years old in good health and CMV-seropositive.

V and J are TRBV7-8 and TRBJ2-5; perhaps TRBD1 as D (5 bases). Deletions cut 5 bases from V and 5 bases from J, with 18 bases between. The CDR3 runs to 15 residues. Germline V lookup: CDR1 SGHVS, CDR2 FQNEAQ. CDR3 coding DNA: TGTGCCAGCAGCGAAGGTGTGGGGCCGGGTGAGACCCAGTACTTC. It specifies CASSEGVGPGETQYF.

This clone was counted once. The chain joins TRBV18 to TRBJ1-3; TRBD1 aligns across 9 bases. Germline V lookup: CDR1 KGHSH, CDR2 LQKENI. Unmatched junction bases numbered 3, after V lost 9 bases and J lost 0 bases. CDR3 length: 14 residues. The CDR3 DNA follows: TGTGCCAGTGGACAGGGGAGCTCTGGAAACACCATATATTTT. It yields the protein CASGQGSSGNTIYF.

This chain joins TRBV28 and TRBJ2-3, with 7 bases that match TRBD1. Per the germline V gene, CDR1 is MDHEN and CDR2 is SYDVKM. This CDR3 has 16 amino acids. Germline trimming cut 5 bases from V and 0 bases from J; bases unmatched to any gene: 8. CDR3: CASSHTGAASTDTQYF. In DNA, the CDR3 is TGTGCCAGCAGTCACACAGGGGCCGCTAGCACAGATACGCAGTATTTT.

There are a few counts of this clone. The CDR3 loop reads CASSTQKGVGANVLTF. The CDR3 DNA follows: TGTGCCAGCAGCACCCAAAAGGGGGTAGGGGCCAACGTCCTGACTTTC. The genes are TRBV21-1 and TRBJ2-6; the D call TRBD1 from the table was never checked on the DNA. TRBV21-1 has pseudogene status. There are 16 residues in the CDR3.

The rearrangement links TRBV27 to TRBJ2-7, with 8 bases that match TRBD2. This CDR3 comprises 15 residues. The germline V gene has CDR1 MNHEY and CDR2 SMNVEV (reference sequence). V shed 5 bases, J shed 6 bases, and the junction held 12 bases outside the gene matches. In nucleotides, the CDR3 is TGTGCCAGCAGTCACATACTAGCGGTCCATTCCGAGCAGTACTTC. Encoded protein: CASSHILAVHSEQYF.

The sample holds one count of this clone. The rearrangement links TRBV28 to TRBJ1-4; 11 bases align to TRBD1. Trimming at V came to 5 bases and at J to 7 bases, leaving 6 bases not matched to a gene. Germline lookup yields CDR1 MDHEN and CDR2 SYDVKM. The CDR3 runs 15 residues. The CDR3 DNA reads TGTGCCAGCAGTCGAACGGACAGGGGGCCTGAAAAACTGTTTTTT. Encoded protein: CASSRTDRGPEKLFF.

The CDR3 reads CASSLARGTKPTPLHF. The CDR3 region has the DNA TGTGCCAGCAGCTTAGCGCGGGGGACAAAACCCACACCCCTCCACTTT. This chain uses TRBV7-2 with TRBJ1-6, with TRBD1 as a possible D gene (6 bases). CDR1 is SGHTA, CDR2 FQGNSA, per germline. V was clipped by 0 bases and J by 11 bases, with 17 bases between them. The CDR3 has 16 amino acids.

V usage is TRBV4-2 and J usage is TRBJ2-2; the match to TRBD2 covers 7 bases. The germline CDR1 and CDR2 sequences are LGHNA and YNFKEQ. The CDR3 is 16 residues long. The trim removed 1 base at V and 4 bases at J, leaving 6 bases unmatched. The CDR3 region has the DNA TGTGCCAGCAGCCAAGTGGCTGCTAGCGGCACCGGGGAGCTGTTTTTT. Amino acid sequence: CASSQVAASGTGELFF.

The chain has TRBV7-8 and TRBJ2-7; TRBD1 is a possible D gene (5 bases). Germline V gene data show CDR1 as SGHVS and CDR2 as FQNEAQ. V lost 4 bases and J 7 bases, leaving 14 bases between the germline ends. This CDR3 comprises 13 residues. This CDR3 is CASSSQGSREQYF. The CDR3 bases are TGTGCCAGCAGCTCGCAGGGAAGCCGGGAGCAGTACTTC. The full variable domain, its missing parts supplied by reference TRBV7-8 and TRBJ2-7, is GAGVSQSPRYKVAKRGQDVALRCDPISGHVSLFWYQQALGQGPEFLTYFQNEAQLDKSGLPSDRFFAERPEGSVSTLKIQRTQQEDSAVYLCASSSQGSREQYFGPGTRLTVT.

The rearrangement uses TRBV6-5 and TRBJ1-4; D is perhaps TRBD1 (6 bases). CDR1 is MNHEY, CDR2 SVGAGI, per germline. The CDR3 runs to 16 residues. Trimming stripped 0 bases from V and 8 bases from J, with 16 bases between. CDR3 sequence (DNA): TGTGCCAGCAGTTACTCGGGGCGAGGGGGAGGGGAAAAACTGTTTTTT. It is translated as CASSYSGRGGGEKLFF.

The chain carries TRBV7-2 and TRBJ2-4; perhaps TRBD1 as D (5 bases). V dropped 2 bases and J dropped 16 bases, with 18 bases sitting between them. CDR3 size: 13 residues. From germline, CDR1 is SGHTA and CDR2 FQGNSA. The CDR3 spells CASSLTWWPGIYF. The CDR3 nucleotides are TGTGCCAGCAGCTTAACTTGGTGGCCAGGGATTTACTTC.

This clone has more than one count but fewer than ten. The chain links TRBV27 to TRBJ2-7; 7 nucleotides align to TRBD2. Per germline, CDR1 MNHEY and CDR2 SMNVEV (reference sequence). There are 15 residues in the CDR3. V was clipped by 3 bases and J by 2 bases; unmatched bases: 7. CDR3 coding DNA: TGTGCCAGCAGTTTGGAGTCTAGCGGCACCTACGAGCAGTACTTC. As protein: CASSLESSGTYEQYF.

The chain recombines TRBV4-1 with TRBJ2-3; D is possibly TRBD2 (7 bases). The germline gives CDR1 MGHRA, CDR2 YSYEKL. The CDR3 is 18 amino acids. The germline V and J ends were trimmed by 0 bases and 0 bases, with 16 bases remaining between them. Here the CDR3 DNA reads TGCGCCAGCAGCCAAGAGGCCCGGGGGGCACCTAGCACAGATACGCAGTATTTT. It yields the protein CASSQEARGAPSTDTQYF.

The V and J genes are TRBV5-4 and TRBJ2-1, with 11 bases that match TRBD2. This CDR3 comprises 16 residues. The J segment lost 7 bases and the V segment lost 0 bases, leaving 6 bases of the junction unmatched. The V gene's germline CDR1 is SGHNT and CDR2 YYREEE (reference sequence). CDR3 residues: CASSLVAGGVKNEQFF. For the CDR3, the DNA is TGTGCCAGCAGCTTGGTAGCGGGAGGGGTTAAGAATGAGCAGTTCTTC.

The chain is built from TRBV7-2 and TRBJ2-1, with TRBD2 identical over 9 bases. The trim removed 3 bases at V and 8 bases at J, leaving 8 bases unmatched. This CDR3 spans 15 amino acids. Per the germline V gene, CDR1 is SGHTA and CDR2 is FQGNSA. In DNA, the CDR3 is TGTGCCAGCAGCTTGCGGGGGGGCCTGATTGATGAGCAGTTCTTC. Protein: CASSLRGGLIDEQFF.

The rearrangement joins TRBV9 to TRBJ1-4; 9 nucleotides line up with TRBD1. CDR1 is SGDLS and CDR2 is YYNGEE in the germline V gene. This CDR3 spans 15 amino acids. The J segment lost 8 bases and the V segment lost 0 bases, leaving 5 bases of the junction unmatched. The CDR3 nucleotides read TGTGCCAGCAGCGTAGCGGGGGGACAGGGAGAAAAACTGTTTTTT. It specifies CASSVAGGQGEKLFF.

V gene TRBV28 combines with J gene TRBJ2-3; TRBD1 might be the D (5 bases). Trimming took off 6 bases at V and 5 bases at J, with 12 bases between the two ends. Germline V gene data show CDR1 as MDHEN and CDR2 as SYDVKM. This CDR3 is built from 13 residues. CDR3 protein: CASSPRQIDTQYF. The CDR3 nucleotides read TGTGCCAGCAGCCCACGACAGATAGATACGCAGTATTTT.

The chain couples TRBV28 to TRBJ2-7; D perhaps matches TRBD1 (5 bases). The V end was cut by 7 bases, the J end by 5 bases, with 18 bases between. This CDR3 is built from 14 residues. Germline V gives CDR1 MDHEN, CDR2 SYDVKM. This CDR3 is CASNPTVARDEQYF. In nucleotides, the CDR3 is TGTGCCAGCAACCCGACAGTGGCTAGAGACGAGCAGTACTTC.

There are a few counts of this clone. The genes are TRBV14 and TRBJ1-5, with 7 positions matching TRBD1. Germline CDR1 and CDR2: SGHDN and FVKESK. CDR3 length: 19 amino acids. Trimming cost V 2 bases and J 0 bases; bases outside gene matches: 13. In DNA form, the CDR3 reads TGTGCCAGCAGCCAAAACTGGGACAGCGGCTGGGATAGCAATCAGCCCCAGCATTTT. Amino acids: CASSQNWDSGWDSNQPQHF.

The V gene is TRBV7-3, the J gene TRBJ1-2; TRBD1 matches at 7 bases. Germline CDR1 SGHTA, CDR2 FQGTGA. CDR3 length: 13 residues. V lost 7 bases and J lost 7; bases outside the gene matches: 9. Written as DNA, the CDR3 is TGTGCCAGCACCCGAACACAGGGGCCTGGCTACACCTTC. As protein: CASTRTQGPGYTF. Looking up the rest from reference TRBV7-3 and TRBJ1-2 gives the full variable domain: GAGVSQTPSNKVTEKGKYVELRCDPISGHTALYWYRQSLGQGPEFLIYFQGTGAADDSGLPNDRFFAVRPEGSVSTLKIQRTERGDSAVYLCASTRTQGPGYTFGSGTRLTVV.

As regards this clone: The sample contains more than one DNA sequence encoding this CDR3. The gene calls are TRBV28 and TRBJ1-2; no firm D call. V gave up 5 bases and J gave up 4 bases, with 14 bases separating them. The germline V gene has CDR1 MDHEN and CDR2 SYDVKM. The CDR3 extends over 14 amino acids. Here the CDR3 reads CASSLLGRIYGYTF. The DNA for the CDR3 is TGTGCCAGCAGTCTACTAGGCCGGATCTATGGCTACACCTTC.

This clone was observed a handful of times. The same CDR3 arises from other DNA sequences in this sample as well. The chain employs TRBV19 and TRBJ2-1; unclear D gene. Germline CDR1 is LNHDA and CDR2 is SQIVND (reference sequence). The ends were cut back, 7 bases at V and 8 bases at J, with 12 bases in the middle. The CDR3 extends over 12 amino acids. CDR3 nucleotide sequence: TGTGCCAGTAAGGCTAGACTCGATGAGCAGTTCTTC. Protein sequence: CASKARLDEQFF.

This clone was counted a single time. This chain connects TRBV11-1 to TRBJ2-7; possibly TRBD1 for D (5 bases). Trimming took 5 bases from V and 3 from J, leaving 20 bases between them. Germline V gene lookup returns CDR1 SGHAT and CDR2 FQDESV (reference sequence). CDR3 size: 16 residues. The CDR3 here is CASSPHVGAPVYEQYF. The CDR3 DNA sequence: TGTGCCAGCAGCCCACATGTAGGGGCGCCGGTCTACGAGCAGTACTTC.

The rearrangement uses TRBV7-9 and TRBJ1-2; TRBD1 agrees at 8 bases. The CDR3 runs 17 residues. Per germline, CDR1 SEHNR and CDR2 FQNEAQ (reference sequence). J gave up 7 bases and V 0 bases, and 13 bases lay outside the gene matches. Here the CDR3 reads CASSLAGLGQGALGYTF. The CDR3 DNA sequence: TGTGCCAGCAGCTTAGCGGGGTTAGGGCAGGGGGCGCTTGGCTACACCTTC.

This chain links TRBV28 with TRBJ1-5; a weak D match, TRBD1 (5 bases). The germline CDR1 and CDR2 sequences are MDHEN and SYDVKM. The CDR3 covers 12 residues. With 3 bases removed from V and 6 bases from J, the gap between germline ends came to 6 bases. CDR3 sequence reads: CASSFRVQPQHF. CDR3 coding DNA: TGTGCCAGCAGTTTCAGGGTTCAGCCCCAGCATTTT. Supplemented by reference TRBV28 and TRBJ1-5, the full variable domain reads DVKVTQSSRYLVKRTGEKVFLECVQDMDHENMFWYRQDPGLGLRLIYFSYDVKMKEKGDIPEGYSVSREKKERFSLILESASTNQTSMYLCASSFRVQPQHFGDGTRLSIL.

This chain connects TRBV7-9 to TRBJ2-5; maybe TRBD1 (5 bases). CDR1 and CDR2 (germline): SEHNR, FQNEAQ (reference sequence). This CDR3 has 16 amino acids. With 3 bases removed from V and 5 bases from J, the gap between germline ends came to 19 bases. CDR3 coding DNA: TGTGCCAGCAGCTTTTTCTTAACAAGGGGCGCGGAGACCCAGTACTTC. Translated, it gives CASSFFLTRGAETQYF.

V is TRBV7-2 and J is TRBJ2-7; TRBD2 matches 7 bases. V trimming: 3 bases; J trimming: 2 bases; junction bases outside the gene matches: 4. The germline gives CDR1 SGHTA, CDR2 FQGNSA. CDR3 length: 14 residues. For the CDR3, the DNA is TGTGCCAGCAGCTTTGGCGGGAGTACCTACGAGCAGTACTTC. It yields the protein CASSFGGSTYEQYF.

Details on this clone: Distinct nucleotide sequences in the sample also encode this CDR3. The V call is TRBV18, the J call TRBJ2-3, with D unclear. CDR1 KGHSH and CDR2 LQKENI come from the germline V gene. V was trimmed by 0 bases and J by 3 bases, leaving 4 bases between them. The CDR3 sequence is 13 residues long. CDR3 residues: CASSPPSTDTQYF. In DNA form, the CDR3 reads TGTGCCAGCTCACCACCTAGTACAGATACGCAGTATTTT.

V gene TRBV4-3 combines with J gene TRBJ2-2; TRBD2 matches 16 bases. Germline V gene data show CDR1 as LGHNA and CDR2 as YSLEER. The J segment lost 5 bases and the V segment lost 2 bases, leaving 5 bases of the junction unmatched. CDR3 length: 18 residues. The CDR3 nucleotides are TGCGCCAGCAGCCAACCAGGGACTAGCGGGAGGGAGACCGGGGAGCTGTTTTTT. Translating gives CASSQPGTSGRETGELFF.

The V and J genes are TRBV25-1 and TRBJ1-2; D gene uncertain. The CDR3 runs to 13 residues. Germline V CDR1 and CDR2: MGHDK, SYGVNS. Trimming removed 8 bases from V and 8 bases from J, with 18 bases in between. The CDR3 DNA is TGTGCCAGCGGCGGGCCACCGCACCGAGGCTACACCTTC. This gives the protein CASGGPPHRGYTF.

The chain links TRBV27 to TRBJ1-1; D not resolved. Looked up from germline, CDR1 is MNHEY and CDR2 is SMNVEV (reference sequence). V was shortened by 2 bases and J by 1 base, with 5 bases between the two germline ends. This CDR3 is 13 amino acids long. For the CDR3, the DNA is TGTGCCAGCAGTTTAGGCCAGAACACTGAAGCTTTCTTT. Protein product: CASSLGQNTEAFF.